A selection of T cell receptor beta chains follows, all from one sample in a study of Tregs in tolerant kidney transplant recipients. TCRdb's table, derived via immunoSEQ multiplex PCR, lists solely in-frame clones and lacks some. This table holds about 44,000 clones, 95% found once. No antigen is known for these receptors. The sequenced sample consisted of Tregs from blood cultured with allogeneic cells. These receptors all come from a human donor in good health. Both conserved end residues are part of each CDR3. Each record gives: CDR3 length, V gene, J gene, clone size, D gene, CDR3 protein, CDR3 DNA. The D gene is left open where the match is weak. For some rows the clone size is stated as once, few or many, or as a class when expanded; others skip it.

cdr3_length: 16; v_call: TRBV10-1; j_call: TRBJ2-2; clone_size: NA; d_call: TRBD1; cdr3_aa: CANADADRGDTGELFF; cdr3_nt: TGCGCCAACGCCGATGCTGACAGGGGGGACACCGGGGAGCTGTTTTTT
cdr3_length: 14; v_call: TRBV5-4; j_call: TRBJ2-7; clone_size: NA; d_call: TRBD1; cdr3_aa: CASSQDRGFYEQYF; cdr3_nt: TGTGCCAGCAGCCAAGACAGGGGGTTCTACGAGCAGTACTTC
cdr3_length: 14; v_call: TRBV5-1; j_call: TRBJ2-7; clone_size: NA; d_call: NA; cdr3_aa: CASSYRDGSYEQYF; cdr3_nt: TGCGCCAGCAGCTACCGGGACGGATCCTACGAGCAGTACTTC
cdr3_length: 19; v_call: TRBV4-2; j_call: TRBJ2-1; clone_size: NA; d_call: TRBD2; cdr3_aa: CASSQGLAGGSFRGNEQFF; cdr3_nt: TGTGCCAGCAGCCAAGGTCTAGCGGGAGGCTCCTTTCGGGGCAATGAGCAGTTCTTC
cdr3_length: 13; v_call: TRBV18; j_call: TRBJ2-5; clone_size: NA; d_call: NA; cdr3_aa: CASSPLNGETQYF; cdr3_nt: TGTGCCAGCTCACCCCTGAATGGAGAGACCCAGTACTTC
cdr3_length: 13; v_call: TRBV2; j_call: TRBJ1-3; clone_size: NA; d_call: NA; cdr3_aa: CASSTGSGNTIYF; cdr3_nt: TGTGCCAGCAGTACAGGGTCTGGAAACACCATATATTTT
cdr3_length: 14; v_call: TRBV7-9; j_call: TRBJ1-1; clone_size: NA; d_call: NA; cdr3_aa: CASSFSGLNTEAFF; cdr3_nt: TGTGCCAGCAGCTTCTCGGGGCTGAACACTGAAGCTTTCTTT
cdr3_length: 17; v_call: TRBV7-9; j_call: TRBJ1-2; clone_size: NA; d_call: NA; cdr3_aa: CASSLVRWEQASYGYTF; cdr3_nt: TGTGCCAGCAGCTTAGTCCGATGGGAACAGGCTAGCTATGGCTACACCTTC
cdr3_length: 13; v_call: TRBV6-5; j_call: TRBJ1-2; clone_size: NA; d_call: NA; cdr3_aa: CASRSSGGYGYTF; cdr3_nt: TGTGCCAGCAGGAGTTCGGGGGGATATGGCTACACCTTC
cdr3_length: 17; v_call: TRBV11-2; j_call: TRBJ2-1; clone_size: NA; d_call: TRBD2; cdr3_aa: CASSLDNGRALGNEQFF; cdr3_nt: TGTGCCAGCAGCTTAGATAACGGGAGGGCCTTAGGGAATGAGCAGTTCTTC
cdr3_length: 12; v_call: TRBV7-2; j_call: TRBJ2-7; clone_size: once; d_call: NA; cdr3_aa: CASSSPGYEQYF; cdr3_nt: TGTGCCAGCAGCAGCCCCGGGTACGAGCAGTACTTC
cdr3_length: 15; v_call: TRBV11-2; j_call: TRBJ2-1; clone_size: NA; d_call: TRBD2; cdr3_aa: CASSLTSGAYNEQFF; cdr3_nt: TGTGCCAGCAGCTTAACTAGCGGAGCATACAATGAGCAGTTCTTC
cdr3_length: 8; v_call: TRBV9; j_call: TRBJ2-7; clone_size: NA; d_call: NA; cdr3_aa: CASSPFDF; cdr3_nt: TGTGCCAGCAGCCCATTCGACTTC
cdr3_length: 11; v_call: TRBV19; j_call: TRBJ2-1; clone_size: NA; d_call: NA; cdr3_aa: CASRQYNEQFF; cdr3_nt: TGTGCCAGTAGACAGTACAATGAGCAGTTCTTC
cdr3_length: 15; v_call: TRBV11-3; j_call: TRBJ2-7; clone_size: NA; d_call: TRBD1; cdr3_aa: CASSLEGTGDYEQYF; cdr3_nt: TGTGCCAGCAGCTTAGAGGGGACAGGGGACTACGAGCAGTACTTC
cdr3_length: 13; v_call: TRBV7-2; j_call: TRBJ2-7; clone_size: NA; d_call: TRBD1; cdr3_aa: CASSFRTGQEQYF; cdr3_nt: TGTGCCAGCAGCTTCCGGACAGGGCAAGAGCAGTACTTC
cdr3_length: 15; v_call: TRBV6-1; j_call: TRBJ1-1; clone_size: NA; d_call: NA; cdr3_aa: CASSIGQTMNTEAFF; cdr3_nt: TGTGCCAGCAGTATAGGTCAGACCATGAACACTGAAGCTTTCTTT